This T cell receptor (beta chain) was sequenced in a study of T cell responses to AZD1222 COVID-19 vaccine. Data came from immunoSEQ multiplex PCR; TCRdb stores just in-frame clones and leaves some out. Seen here are about 190,000 clones, 85% to 95% observed once, and the top ten hold roughly 1.3%. In germline, CDR1 is LNHDA, CDR2 SQIVND (reference sequence). V shed 6 bases and J 10 bases; nucleotides not matched to a gene: 10. This CDR3 has 15 residues. This chain joins TRBV19 and TRBJ1-4; 11 bases line up with TRBD1. This receptor was identified in an adult in good health. The material was peripheral blood, obtained on day 0 of AZD1222 vaccination. The chain's CDR3 is CASSSAGTGGRKLFF. The CDR3 DNA follows: TGTGCCAGTAGCTCCGCCGGGACAGGGGGGAGAAAACTGTTTTTT.